The sequence of this T cell receptor beta chain was determined in a study of T cells after posttransplantation cyclophosphamide. In its sample, this clone was seen a few times. Its matching antigen is unknown. Trimming took off 1 base at V and 6 bases at J, with 12 bases between the two ends. Germline CDR1 reads MGHDK; CDR2 reads SYGVNS. This CDR3 comprises 15 residues. A marrow graft followed busulfan-fludarabine conditioning, with cyclophosphamide on days +3 and +4. Findings of the study overall: After PTCy, TRB diversity resembled that of CNI/methotrexate controls. Donor CD8+ memory clones often dominated recipient blood repertoires at later times. Tissue-infiltrating T cells from skin or gut overlapped little with blood T cells.

Measured with immunoSEQ multiplex PCR; TCRdb has only the in-frame clones, and not every one. Found here are 3,000 to 4,000 clones, around 83% of them singletons; the top ten hold 6.5% to 8%. The input for sequencing was PBMCs, taken after allogeneic stem cell transplant with posttransplant cyclophosphamide. The source of this sequence is a female patient aged 50-59 years who received an allogeneic stem cell transplant from an unrelated donor, was CMV-positive, and had acute and chronic GVHD. The graft donor may account for some of the T cells. The rearrangement links TRBV25-1 to TRBJ1-4; D uncertain. CDR3 loop: CASSESPQEYEKLFF. CDR3 in DNA: TGTGCCAGCAGTGAATCCCCTCAAGAGTATGAAAAACTGTTTTTT.